A selection of T cell receptor beta chains follows, all from one sample in a study of early T cells in non-severe SARS-CoV-2 infection. TCRdb re-called the 5' RACE reads with MiXCR, one entry per CDR3 protein. The data hold under 70,000 distinct CDR3 sequences, with 11% observed a single time. The sequencing sample was made of whole blood. The source of these receptors is an adult who was a healthcare worker with PCR-confirmed SARS-CoV-2 infection or an uninfected control (not recorded which). Both conserved end residues are part of each CDR3. Fields, in order: CDR3 DNA, CDR3 protein, J gene, D gene, V gene, clone size. D genes are given only for firm matches. Not all rows give a size; the values are once, few, many and, for expanded clones, a class.

DNA: TGTGCCAGCAGCCAAGTCAGGGACGGGGAGCTGTTTTTT; CDR3: CASSQVRDGELFF; J: TRBJ2-2; D: NA; V: TRBV3-1; size: NA
DNA: TGCGCCAGCAGCCAGACCGACGGAGAGGCTGAAAAACTGTTTTTT; CDR3: CASSQTDGEAEKLFF; J: TRBJ1-4; D: NA; V: TRBV4-1; size: many
DNA: TGTGCCAGCAGTTTTGCGGGAGGGCCTTTACACGAGCAGTACTTC; CDR3: CASSFAGGPLHEQYF; J: TRBJ2-7; D: TRBD2; V: TRBV6-6; size: NA
DNA: TGTGCCAGCAGCCCGAGACAGGGAACCGCGCCCTATGGCTACACCTTC; CDR3: CASSPRQGTAPYGYTF; J: TRBJ1-2; D: TRBD1; V: TRBV9; size: many
DNA: TGCGCCAGCAGCTTTAGGGGGACAGCGAATTCACCCCTCCACTTT; CDR3: CASSFRGTANSPLHF; J: TRBJ1-6; D: TRBD1; V: TRBV5-1; size: many
DNA: TGTGCCAGCAGCGGACAGGGTTGGTATGGCTACACCTTC; CDR3: CASSGQGWYGYTF; J: TRBJ1-2; D: TRBD1; V: TRBV11-2; size: many
DNA: TGTGCCAGCCGCACTAACTATGGCTACACCTTC; CDR3: CASRTNYGYTF; J: TRBJ1-2; D: NA; V: TRBV28; size: NA
DNA: TGTGCCAGCAGCAAAACGCAGGGGAATGATGAAGCTTTCTTT; CDR3: CASSKTQGNDEAFF; J: TRBJ1-1; D: NA; V: TRBV21-1; size: few
DNA: TGTGCCAGCAGCTTAACGGGATCAGATACGCAGTATTTT; CDR3: CASSLTGSDTQYF; J: TRBJ2-3; D: NA; V: TRBV5-4; size: NA
DNA: TGTGCCAGCAGTCCCGGGACTAGCGGTACCTACAATGAGCAGTTCTTC; CDR3: CASSPGTSGTYNEQFF; J: TRBJ2-1; D: TRBD2; V: TRBV2; size: many
DNA: TGTGCCAGCAGTTGGGGCAGCCCAGAAGCTTTCTTT; CDR3: CASSWGSPEAFF; J: TRBJ1-1; D: NA; V: TRBV12-3/TRBV12-4; size: many
DNA: TGTGCCAGCTCACCCCTTGGAAGCTTGAGCGACAATGGGCAGTTCTTC; CDR3: CASSPLGSLSDNGQFF; J: TRBJ2-1; D: NA; V: TRBV18; size: NA
DNA: TGTGCCAGCAGCCCTGGCAGGGTGGGCTCCTACAATGAGCAGTTCTTC; CDR3: CASSPGRVGSYNEQFF; J: TRBJ2-1; D: NA; V: TRBV7-9; size: many
DNA: TGCGCCAGCAGCCTGGGACTAGCGGGGGAGACCCAGTACTTC; CDR3: CASSLGLAGETQYF; J: TRBJ2-5; D: TRBD2; V: TRBV5-1; size: many
DNA: TGTGCCAGCAGCGTAGGACGGGGGGCCGCAGATACGCAGTATTTT; CDR3: CASSVGRGAADTQYF; J: TRBJ2-3; D: NA; V: TRBV9; size: few
DNA: TGCGCCAGCAGCCAAGTCCCACTTTACGAGCAGTACTTC; CDR3: CASSQVPLYEQYF; J: TRBJ2-7; D: NA; V: TRBV4-1; size: many
DNA: TGTGCCAGCAGCAATCCCCGGGACAGCCAGGAAAATCAGCCCCAGCATTTT; CDR3: CASSNPRDSQENQPQHF; J: TRBJ1-5; D: TRBD1; V: TRBV6-1; size: NA
DNA: TGCAGCGTTATGAGGGGGAGCGGGCCCCAAGAGACCCAGTACTTC; CDR3: CSVMRGSGPQETQYF; J: TRBJ2-5; D: NA; V: TRBV29-1; size: NA
DNA: TGTGCCAGCAGGGCGGACGGAACCTACGAGCAGTACTTC; CDR3: CASRADGTYEQYF; J: TRBJ2-7; D: NA; V: TRBV6-5; size: many
DNA: TGTGCCAGCAGCTACAGGGCAACCAACACTGAAGCTTTCTTT; CDR3: CASSYRATNTEAFF; J: TRBJ1-1; D: NA; V: TRBV7-2; size: NA
DNA: TGTGCCAGCAGCGAGTGGCCTAGCGGGGGTAATGAGCAGTTCTTC; CDR3: CASSEWPSGGNEQFF; J: TRBJ2-1; D: TRBD2; V: TRBV7-3; size: few
DNA: TGTGCCAGCAACGAGGGACAGGGGGGAAACATTCAGTACTTC; CDR3: CASNEGQGGNIQYF; J: TRBJ2-4; D: TRBD1; V: TRBV28; size: many
DNA: TGCAGTGCCAGAGTCCGGGACTGGGATCACAATGAGCAGTTCTTC; CDR3: CSARVRDWDHNEQFF; J: TRBJ2-1; D: NA; V: TRBV20-1; size: NA
DNA: TGTGCCAGTAGTGAGCTTCTAGCGGGGGAAGTCAATGAGCAGTTCTTC; CDR3: CASSELLAGEVNEQFF; J: TRBJ2-1; D: TRBD2; V: TRBV19; size: many
DNA: TGTGCCAGCAGCCCGGTACGAGGGAGGGCCTACGAGCAGTACTTC; CDR3: CASSPVRGRAYEQYF; J: TRBJ2-7; D: TRBD2; V: TRBV11-2; size: NA
DNA: TGCGCCAGCAGCTTGGACGGGCTCGGCACAGATACGCAGTATTTT; CDR3: CASSLDGLGTDTQYF; J: TRBJ2-3; D: NA; V: TRBV5-1; size: many
DNA: TGTGACAGCAGTTACGGGACAGCCTACGAGCAGTACTTC; CDR3: CDSSYGTAYEQYF; J: TRBJ2-7; D: TRBD1; V: TRBV6-5; size: NA
DNA: TGCAGTAGCGCCAGCGCGAGCACAGATACGCAGTATTTT; CDR3: CSSASASTDTQYF; J: TRBJ2-3; D: NA; V: TRBV20-1; size: once
DNA: TGTGCCATTTCGACAGGGAGCACTGAAGTTTTCTTT; CDR3: CAISTGSTEVFF; J: TRBJ1-1; D: TRBD1; V: TRBV10-3; size: few
DNA: TGTGCCAGCAGCCAAGCGGCGGTAGTGGCTACGCAGTATTTT; CDR3: CASSQAAVVATQYF; J: TRBJ2-3; D: NA; V: TRBV14; size: NA
DNA: TGTGCCAGCAGCAGCCGACTAGCCAGTATGTCTGAGCAGTTCTTC; CDR3: CASSSRLASMSEQFF; J: TRBJ2-1; D: TRBD2; V: TRBV11-2; size: many
DNA: TGCAGCGTTGGTAGGGGAGGAGGGACCCAGTACTTC; CDR3: CSVGRGGGTQYF; J: TRBJ2-5; D: NA; V: TRBV29-1; size: many
DNA: TGCAGCGTTAACTCAGGGCAGGGGGAAAAACTGTTTTTT; CDR3: CSVNSGQGEKLFF; J: TRBJ1-4; D: NA; V: TRBV29-1; size: few
DNA: TGTGCCAGCAGTTACGGCAGGTACCAAGAGACCCAGTACTTC; CDR3: CASSYGRYQETQYF; J: TRBJ2-5; D: NA; V: TRBV6-5; size: many
DNA: TGTGCCAGCTACACAGGATTCGAAACTGAAGCTTTCTTT; CDR3: CASYTGFETEAFF; J: TRBJ1-1; D: NA; V: TRBV2; size: many
DNA: TGTGCCAGCAGCCCAGTCCCCTCGGACGGACCTCAGGAGACCCAGTACTTC; CDR3: CASSPVPSDGPQETQYF; J: TRBJ2-5; D: NA; V: TRBV13; size: NA
DNA: TGCAGCGTTATTCATCAGGCCCTCGGGACCCAGTACTTC; CDR3: CSVIHQALGTQYF; J: TRBJ2-5; D: NA; V: TRBV29-1; size: NA